The rows below give T cell receptor beta chains drawn from one sample of a study of T cells after posttransplantation cyclophosphamide. Produced via immunoSEQ multiplex PCR; TCRdb's table is partial and in-frame only. Of roughly 19,000 clones listed, around 91% are singletons. The sample was PBMCs, taken less than 400 days after allogeneic stem cell transplant with calcineurin inhibitor and methotrexate. The source of these receptors is a female patient between 25 and 45 years old who received an allogeneic stem cell transplant from an unrelated donor, was CMV-positive, and had acute and chronic GVHD. The graft donor may have contributed some T cells. Both conserved end residues are part of each CDR3. The order of the fields is V gene, J gene, CDR3 length, D gene, clone size, CDR3 DNA, CDR3 protein. A D gene is named only where the DNA matches it firmly. Not all rows give a size; the values are once, few, many and, for expanded clones, a class.

v_gene: TRBV10-1
j_gene: TRBJ2-1
len: 17
d_gene: TRBD2
abundance: .
CDR3nt: TGCGCCAGCAGTGAGTTGAAGGCGGGAGGTGCTAGGGATGAGCAGTTCTTC
CDR3aa: CASSELKAGGARDEQFF

v_gene: TRBV7-8
j_gene: TRBJ2-1
len: 15
d_gene: TRBD2
abundance: .
CDR3nt: TGTGCCAGCAGCTCAGCGGGAGGGCCCAGGAGTGAGCAGTTCTTC
CDR3aa: CASSSAGGPRSEQFF

v_gene: TRBV10-2
j_gene: TRBJ2-7
len: 15
d_gene: TRBD1
abundance: .
CDR3nt: TGCGCCAGCAGTGCTACCGGGACAGGGGGGAACGAGCAGTACTTC
CDR3aa: CASSATGTGGNEQYF

v_gene: TRBV7-8
j_gene: TRBJ2-2
len: 16
d_gene: TRBD2
abundance: .
CDR3nt: TGTGCCAGCAGCTTAGCGCACCGGGAGGGGGCCGGGGAGCTGTTTTTT
CDR3aa: CASSLAHREGAGELFF

v_gene: TRBV18
j_gene: TRBJ2-2
len: 14
d_gene: .
abundance: .
CDR3nt: TGTGCCAGCCCAAAAAGCATATCGACCGGGGAGCTGTTTTTT
CDR3aa: CASPKSISTGELFF

v_gene: TRBV25-1
j_gene: TRBJ2-1
len: 14
d_gene: .
abundance: .
CDR3nt: TGTGCCAGCAGTGCCTACAGCAACTACAATGAGCAGTTCTTC
CDR3aa: CASSAYSNYNEQFF

v_gene: TRBV20-1
j_gene: TRBJ1-1
len: 11
d_gene: .
abundance: .
CDR3nt: TGCAGTGCTAGAGCTGGGCCAGAAGCTTTCTTT
CDR3aa: CSARAGPEAFF

v_gene: TRBV4-1
j_gene: TRBJ1-2
len: 14
d_gene: .
abundance: .
CDR3nt: TGCGCCAGCAGCCAAGTTCCCCCCCCCTTTGGCTACACCTTC
CDR3aa: CASSQVPPPFGYTF

v_gene: TRBV9
j_gene: TRBJ1-6
len: 12
d_gene: .
abundance: .
CDR3nt: TGTGCCAGCAGTCCTGCTAGCTCACCCCTCCACTTT
CDR3aa: CASSPASSPLHF

v_gene: TRBV5-1
j_gene: TRBJ1-2
len: 14
d_gene: .
abundance: .
CDR3nt: TGCGCCAGCAGCTCCATGACAACTAACTATGGCTACACCTTC
CDR3aa: CASSSMTTNYGYTF

v_gene: TRBV10-3
j_gene: TRBJ1-4
len: 15
d_gene: .
abundance: once
CDR3nt: TGTGCCATCAGTGAGTCCGGGATTACTAATGAAAAACTGTTTTTT
CDR3aa: CAISESGITNEKLFF

v_gene: TRBV7-8
j_gene: TRBJ1-5
len: 15
d_gene: TRBD1
abundance: once
CDR3nt: TGTGCCAGCAGCACCAGGACAGGGGTCAATCAGCCCCAGCATTTT
CDR3aa: CASSTRTGVNQPQHF

v_gene: TRBV28
j_gene: TRBJ1-2
len: 17
d_gene: .
abundance: once
CDR3nt: TGTGCCAGCACCGAAACCCCTGCGGGGCTAATGAGCTATGGCTACACCTTC
CDR3aa: CASTETPAGLMSYGYTF

v_gene: TRBV2
j_gene: TRBJ1-2
len: 12
d_gene: .
abundance: .
CDR3nt: TGTGCCAGCACCCCTCCTGGGGGGGGCTACACCTTC
CDR3aa: CASTPPGGGYTF

v_gene: TRBV5-1
j_gene: TRBJ2-1
len: 14
d_gene: .
abundance: .
CDR3nt: TGCGCCAGCAGCTTGGGGGGAGTATACAATGAGCAGTTCTTC
CDR3aa: CASSLGGVYNEQFF

v_gene: TRBV11-3
j_gene: TRBJ1-2
len: 15
d_gene: .
abundance: .
CDR3nt: TGTGCCAGCAGCTTGGAACAGGGAAGTCTTGGTGGCTACACCTTC
CDR3aa: CASSLEQGSLGGYTF

v_gene: TRBV5-1
j_gene: TRBJ1-1
len: 15
d_gene: .
abundance: .
CDR3nt: TGCGCCAGCAGCTTGGACTCCAGGCGAAACACTGAAGCTTTCTTT
CDR3aa: CASSLDSRRNTEAFF

v_gene: TRBV5-1
j_gene: TRBJ1-5
len: 15
d_gene: .
abundance: .
CDR3nt: TGCGCCAGCAGCTTTAGCGGGAATAGCAATCAGCCCCAGCATTTT
CDR3aa: CASSFSGNSNQPQHF

v_gene: TRBV6-5
j_gene: TRBJ1-2
len: 13
d_gene: .
abundance: once
CDR3nt: TGTGCCAGCAGACCCACGGGGTCGAATGGCTACACCTTC
CDR3aa: CASRPTGSNGYTF

v_gene: TRBV5-4
j_gene: TRBJ1-2
len: 12
d_gene: .
abundance: .
CDR3nt: TGTGCCATTTCAGACAGAAACTATGGCTACACCTTC
CDR3aa: CAISDRNYGYTF

v_gene: TRBV5-1
j_gene: TRBJ2-4
len: 21
d_gene: TRBD2
abundance: .
CDR3nt: TGCGCCAGCAGCGTAGACGTAGCGGGAGTCACCGGACCTCTAGCCAAAAACATTCAGTACTTC
CDR3aa: CASSVDVAGVTGPLAKNIQYF

v_gene: TRBV19
j_gene: TRBJ1-5
len: 15
d_gene: TRBD1
abundance: .
CDR3nt: TGTGCCAGTAGAACACTCGGGACAGGCAATCAGCCCCAGCATTTT
CDR3aa: CASRTLGTGNQPQHF

v_gene: TRBV9
j_gene: TRBJ2-1
len: 14
d_gene: TRBD2
abundance: .
CDR3nt: TGTGCCAGCAACATAGCCGGGGGGGACAATGAGCAGTTCTTC
CDR3aa: CASNIAGGDNEQFF

v_gene: TRBV6-6
j_gene: TRBJ2-1
len: 15
d_gene: .
abundance: .
CDR3nt: TGTGCCAGCAGTTACCCAACAGGGCTGGGCAATGAGCAGTTCTTC
CDR3aa: CASSYPTGLGNEQFF

v_gene: TRBV18
j_gene: TRBJ2-3
len: 14
d_gene: TRBD2
abundance: once
CDR3nt: TGTGCCAGCTCACCGGGGACTAGCAAAGATACGCAGTATTTT
CDR3aa: CASSPGTSKDTQYF

v_gene: TRBV10-3
j_gene: TRBJ2-2
len: 18
d_gene: TRBD2
abundance: .
CDR3nt: TGTGCCATCAGTGAAGGACTAGCGGGAGGTCCCGACACCGGGGAGCTGTTTTTT
CDR3aa: CAISEGLAGGPDTGELFF

v_gene: TRBV6-1
j_gene: TRBJ1-2
len: 16
d_gene: TRBD1
abundance: .
CDR3nt: TGTGCCAGCAGTGAACCCTTAGACAGGGTGGACTATGGCTACACCTTC
CDR3aa: CASSEPLDRVDYGYTF

v_gene: TRBV5-1
j_gene: TRBJ2-5
len: 14
d_gene: TRBD1
abundance: .
CDR3nt: TGCGCCAGCAGCTCGACAGGGGGAGGAGAGACCCAGTACTTC
CDR3aa: CASSSTGGGETQYF

v_gene: TRBV9
j_gene: TRBJ2-2
len: 14
d_gene: TRBD1
abundance: .
CDR3nt: TGTGCCAGCAGCACAGGGGGCGGACCCGGGGAGCTGTTTTTT
CDR3aa: CASSTGGGPGELFF

v_gene: TRBV27
j_gene: TRBJ2-3
len: 16
d_gene: .
abundance: .
CDR3nt: TGTGCCAGCAGTCTGGTGGGGAGACCTAGCACAGATACGCAGTATTTT
CDR3aa: CASSLVGRPSTDTQYF

v_gene: TRBV14
j_gene: TRBJ2-2
len: 13
d_gene: .
abundance: .
CDR3nt: TGTGCCAGCAGCCAGACTTCCACCGGGGAGCTGTTTTTT
CDR3aa: CASSQTSTGELFF

v_gene: TRBV6-6
j_gene: TRBJ2-2
len: 13
d_gene: .
abundance: .
CDR3nt: TGTGCCCCCCGCGGCGGGATGGGCCGGGAGCTGTTTTTT
CDR3aa: CAPRGGMGRELFF

v_gene: TRBV5-8
j_gene: TRBJ1-2
len: 15
d_gene: .
abundance: .
CDR3nt: TGTGCCAGCAGCTTTGGCGGCCGGGGGGGGTATGGCTACACCTTC
CDR3aa: CASSFGGRGGYGYTF

v_gene: TRBV7-2
j_gene: TRBJ1-1
len: 13
d_gene: .
abundance: .
CDR3nt: TGTGCCAGCAGCTTCGGGATGAACACTGAAGCTTTCTTT
CDR3aa: CASSFGMNTEAFF

v_gene: TRBV30
j_gene: TRBJ2-3
len: 15
d_gene: TRBD2
abundance: .
CDR3nt: TGTGCCTGGAGTAGGGAACTAGCGGGCACAGATACGCAGTATTTT
CDR3aa: CAWSRELAGTDTQYF

v_gene: TRBV19
j_gene: TRBJ1-1
len: 16
d_gene: .
abundance: .
CDR3nt: TGTGCCAGTAGTATAGATCGAGACAACTGGAACACTGAAGCTTTCTTT
CDR3aa: CASSIDRDNWNTEAFF

v_gene: TRBV2
j_gene: TRBJ1-5
len: 16
d_gene: .
abundance: .
CDR3nt: TGTGCCAGCACGAGCCAGGGTTTAGGGGGCAATCAGCCCCAGCATTTT
CDR3aa: CASTSQGLGGNQPQHF

v_gene: TRBV5-4
j_gene: TRBJ2-5
len: 13
d_gene: TRBD2
abundance: .
CDR3nt: TGTGCCAGCAGCTTTATGCGGGAGGGAGAGCAGTACTTC
CDR3aa: CASSFMREGEQYF

v_gene: TRBV9
j_gene: TRBJ2-7
len: 16
d_gene: TRBD2
abundance: .
CDR3nt: TGTGCCAGCAGCGTTGCGGGGACTAGCGGGAGTGCCGAGCAGTACTTC
CDR3aa: CASSVAGTSGSAEQYF

v_gene: TRBV30
j_gene: TRBJ2-3
len: 14
d_gene: .
abundance: once
CDR3nt: TGTGCCTGGAGTCGGGCGGGACTCACAGATACGCAGTATTTT
CDR3aa: CAWSRAGLTDTQYF

v_gene: TRBV19
j_gene: TRBJ1-3
len: 18
d_gene: .
abundance: once
CDR3nt: TGTGCCAGTACCATAGACGGGACGGGGAGGTTCTCTGGAAACACCATATATTTT
CDR3aa: CASTIDGTGRFSGNTIYF

v_gene: TRBV5-6
j_gene: TRBJ2-7
len: 15
d_gene: TRBD1
abundance: .
CDR3nt: TGTGCCAGCAGCTTGAGGATGACAGGGGAGCACGAGCAGTACTTC
CDR3aa: CASSLRMTGEHEQYF

v_gene: TRBV5-4
j_gene: TRBJ2-5
len: 12
d_gene: .
abundance: .
CDR3nt: TGCGAGACAGGCCCAAATCAAGAGACCCAGTACTTC
CDR3aa: CETGPNQETQYF

v_gene: TRBV5-1
j_gene: TRBJ2-5
len: 11
d_gene: .
abundance: .
CDR3nt: TGCGCCAGCAGCCTAAAAGAGACCCAGTACTTC
CDR3aa: CASSLKETQYF

v_gene: TRBV6-5
j_gene: TRBJ1-1
len: 14
d_gene: .
abundance: .
CDR3nt: TGTGCCAGCAGTCCGCCAGGGGTGAACACTGAAGCTTTCTTT
CDR3aa: CASSPPGVNTEAFF